This TCR beta chain was sequenced for a study of shared clonotypes between healthy human individuals. Study details: Three CD4 naive, three CD4 memory, two CD8 naive and one CD8 memory plate were used per donor.

The germline V and J ends were trimmed by 1 base and 2 bases, with 9 bases remaining between them. This CDR3 spans 15 amino acids. Germline V CDR1 and CDR2: PRHDT, FYEKMQ (reference sequence). Genomic DNA belonging to each subset was distributed in equal measure over several immunoSEQ plates. Original processing methods: Junction-only immunoSEQ data arrived without quality scores, meaning filtering differed. TCRdb's copy holds only in-frame clones and misses some; the assay was immunoSEQ multiplex PCR. V and J calls and clone size are as listed in that table; D and trimming were resolved from the DNA. The sample yields about 820,000 clones, more than 85% seen once. Positively selected for CCR7, the CD45RO-negative cells used as naive CD8 cells excluded terminally differentiated effector memory CD45RA+ cells.

J is TRBJ1-5 and V is TRBV13, with D uncertain. This clonotype was obtained from a young man in good health. The sample comprised naive CD8+ T cells sorted from blood. CDR3 coding DNA: TGTGCCAGCAGCTTAGCAGGTGGTGGCAATCAGCCCCAGCATTTT. This gives the protein CASSLAGGGNQPQHF. The variable domain in full, completed from reference TRBV13 and TRBJ1-5, reads AAGVIQSPRHLIKEKRETATLKCYPIPRHDTVYWYQQGPGQDPQFLISFYEKMQSDKGSIPDRFSAQQFSDYHSELNMSSLELGDSALYFCASSLAGGGNQPQHFGDGTRLSIL.